This record looks at one T cell receptor (beta chain) sequence and its context. What it binds is not known. The record originates from a study of T cells expressing NK-cell markers. Overall study: Seven of the eight sequenced donors were HCMV-seropositive; one was seronegative. Findings and caveats of the study: About six donors showed dominant NKG2C+ clonotypes comprising roughly 1.0-7.5% of their CD8+ T cells. Similarly, these clonotypes led the CD3+CD56-NKG2C+ fraction as well in a few donors.

CDR1 and CDR2 (germline): LGHDT, YNNKEL (reference sequence). The CDR3 loop spans 15 amino acids. The authors generated TCR beta cDNA through 5'RACE template switching with UMIs. TCRdb reanalyzed the 5' RACE reads, giving one entry per CDR3 protein sequence and no DNA. Its clone listing holds about 460,000 distinct CDR3 sequences. The V gene is TRBV3-1, the J gene TRBJ2-5; TCRdb calls TRBD2, which cannot be checked without DNA. This receptor was obtained from a woman in her forties or fifties in good health. Sequencing used blood T cells: a sorted CD56 or NKG2C T cell subset, CD4+ or CD8+ T cells, or bulk PBMC T cells (not recorded which). Here the CDR3 reads CASSLRGARRETQYF.